These 8 T cell receptor beta chains came from one sample sequenced in a study of cytomegalovirus exposure and HLA in healthy donors (TCRdb year 2017). Library method: the immunoSEQ multiplex PCR assay. The multiplex PCR relied on a mix of 60 forward primers for TCR Vbeta segments and 13 reverse primers for TCR Jbeta segments. The source is immuneACCESS, and TCRdb retained only in-frame sequences with V and J called. Part of the clones is not carried over; for the studies checked, unresolved V genes explain less than half of this, and the remainder is unexplained. In this sample the table shows approximately 200,000 clones, approximately 85% of which occur a single time. The ten largest clones take up 2.3% of the sample. Material: PBMCs. These receptors all come from a woman between 45 and 65 years old in good health and CMV-seronegative.

This clone showed up just a few times. The chain is built from TRBV28 and TRBJ1-3, with 10 nucleotides matching TRBD1. Germline assignment: CDR1 MDHEN and CDR2 SYDVKM. The CDR3 is 15 residues long. The V segment lost 5 bases and the J segment 10 bases; nucleotides outside the gene matches: 11. CDR3 DNA: TGTGCCAGCAGTCATCGGGGGACAGGGGAGAGTACCATATATTTT. Translated: CASSHRGTGESTIYF.

The chain carries TRBV2 and TRBJ1-5, with 10 bases lining up with TRBD1. CDR1 SNHLY and CDR2 FYNNEI come from the germline V gene. This CDR3 is built from 14 residues. Trimming cost V 6 bases and J 7 bases; bases outside gene matches: 6. CDR3 in amino acids: CASRLTGGRQPQHF. CDR3 sequence (DNA): TGTGCCAGCAGGCTGACAGGGGGCAGGCAGCCCCAGCATTTT.

The genes are TRBV11-3 and TRBJ2-2, with D possibly being TRBD2 (5 bases). The CDR3 is 16 amino acids. CDR1 and CDR2 from the germline V gene are SGHNT and YENEEA. V was cut by 1 base and J by 6 bases, with 15 bases left in between. The CDR3 spells CASSLGRFGNSGELFF. The CDR3 coding sequence is TGTGCCAGCAGCTTAGGGAGGTTTGGTAACTCCGGGGAGCTGTTTTTT.

The gene calls are TRBV18 and TRBJ1-2; D may be TRBD1 (5 bases). The germline V gene encodes CDR1 KGHSH and CDR2 LQKENI. The V end was cut by 3 bases, the J end by 1 base, with 12 bases between. The CDR3 spans 15 residues. The DNA of the CDR3 is TGTGCCAGCTCACCGACCGGGAGGGGTAACTATGGCTACACCTTC. Its protein is CASSPTGRGNYGYTF.

The J gene is TRBJ1-1, the V gene TRBV29-1; no clear D gene. The CDR3 loop spans 11 amino acids. Germline CDR1 SQVTM, CDR2 ANQGSEA. CDR3 nucleotides: TGCAGTGGGCGCAGAACCACTGAAGCTTTCTTT. Amino acids: CSGRRTTEAFF.

The CDR3 spells CASSPQGASGNTIYF. The CDR3 coding sequence is TGTGCCAGCAGCCCGCAGGGGGCCTCTGGAAACACCATATATTTT. The chain uses TRBV28 and TRBJ1-3; 8 bases map to TRBD1. CDR1 MDHEN and CDR2 SYDVKM come from the germline V gene. Trimming removed 6 bases from V and 0 bases from J; junction bases left unmatched: 4. The CDR3 is 15 amino acids.

The gene calls are TRBV29-1 and TRBJ1-4; TRBD1 agrees at 7 bases. The CDR3 has 14 residues. V trimming: 7 bases; J trimming: 5 bases; junction bases outside the gene matches: 10. Germline CDR1 is SQVTM and CDR2 is ANQGSEA. CDR3 protein: CSGVNRGPNEKLFF. CDR3 nucleotide sequence: TGCAGCGGCGTGAACAGGGGCCCCAATGAAAAACTGTTTTTT. Based on the CDR3 plus reference TRBV29-1 and TRBJ1-4, the full variable domain is SAVISQKPSRDICQRGTSLTIQCQVDSQVTMMFWYRQQPGQSLTLIATANQGSEATYESGFVIDKFPISRPNLTFSTLTVSNMSPEDSSIYLCSGVNRGPNEKLFFGSGTQLSVL.

The V call is TRBV6-4, the J call TRBJ2-5, with TRBD1 matching over 7 bases. With the DNA end fitting TRBJ2-7 better, the J assignment may be wrong. Germline values: CDR1 MRHNA, CDR2 SNTAGT. The CDR3 spans 14 residues. The CDR3 bases are TGTGCCAGCAGTGGCCCAGGGACAGCCCACGAGCAGTACTTC. It specifies CASSGPGTAHEQYF.